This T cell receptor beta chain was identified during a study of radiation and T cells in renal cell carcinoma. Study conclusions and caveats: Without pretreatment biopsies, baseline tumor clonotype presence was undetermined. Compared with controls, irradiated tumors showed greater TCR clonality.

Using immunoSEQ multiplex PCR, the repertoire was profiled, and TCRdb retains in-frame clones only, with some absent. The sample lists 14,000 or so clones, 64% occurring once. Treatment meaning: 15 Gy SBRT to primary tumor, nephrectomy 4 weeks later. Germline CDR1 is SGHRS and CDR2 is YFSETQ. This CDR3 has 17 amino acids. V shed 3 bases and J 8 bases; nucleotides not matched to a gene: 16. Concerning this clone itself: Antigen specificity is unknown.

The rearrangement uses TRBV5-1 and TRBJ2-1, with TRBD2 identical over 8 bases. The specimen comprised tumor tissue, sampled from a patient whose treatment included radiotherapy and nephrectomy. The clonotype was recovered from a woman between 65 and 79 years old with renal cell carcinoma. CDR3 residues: CASSSGSLRGAGDEQFF. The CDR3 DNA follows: TGCGCCAGCAGCTCCGGAAGCCTGCGGGGGGCCGGGGATGAGCAGTTCTTC.